What follows describes a single T cell receptor (beta chain). Its antigen is as yet unknown. Some second doses came at about 4 weeks and others at about 12 weeks; these were pooled. With 4 bases removed from V and 4 bases from J, the gap between germline ends came to 17 bases. The CDR3 extends over 15 amino acids. CDR1 SGHDT and CDR2 YYEEEE come from the germline V gene. The assay was immunoSEQ multiplex PCR, and TCRdb's table has in-frame clones only and misses some. The sample has approximately 130,000 clones, 65% to 90% seen once. This sample is drawn from a study of T cell responses to AZD1222 COVID-19 vaccine. Study conclusions and caveats: A rise in Spike-specific TCR breadth and depth followed two AZD1222 doses. Seropositive AZD1222 recipients at baseline numbered only 6 or 7.

This receptor was identified in an adult who received the AZD1222 COVID-19 vaccine. The chain is built from TRBV5-6 and TRBJ1-2; D possibly corresponds to TRBD1 (5 bases). Specimen: peripheral blood, collected 28 days after the second AZD1222 dose. This chain's CDR3 is CASSPESGRSYGYTF. DNA of the CDR3: TGTGCCAGCAGCCCAGAATCGGGACGGAGCTATGGCTACACCTTC.